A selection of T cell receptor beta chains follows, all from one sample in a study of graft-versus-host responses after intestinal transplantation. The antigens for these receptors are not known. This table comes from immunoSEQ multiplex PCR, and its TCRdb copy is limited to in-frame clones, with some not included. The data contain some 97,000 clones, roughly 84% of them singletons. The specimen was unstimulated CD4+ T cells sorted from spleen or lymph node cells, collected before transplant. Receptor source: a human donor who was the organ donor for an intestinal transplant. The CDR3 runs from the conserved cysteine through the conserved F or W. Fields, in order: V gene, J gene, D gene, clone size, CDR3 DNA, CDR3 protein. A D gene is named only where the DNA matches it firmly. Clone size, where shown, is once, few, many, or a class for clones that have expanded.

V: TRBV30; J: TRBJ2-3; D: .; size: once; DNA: TGTGCCTGGAGGCTCCCGGGACCGCTCACAGATACGCAGTATTTT; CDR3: CAWRLPGPLTDTQYF
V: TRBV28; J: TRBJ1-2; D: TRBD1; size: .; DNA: TGTGCCAGCAGTTTAGGGGACAGGGAAGTTCTCGGCTACACCTTC; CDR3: CASSLGDREVLGYTF
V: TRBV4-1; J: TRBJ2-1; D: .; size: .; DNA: TGCGCCAGCAGCCAAAGGTGGTCCTACAATGAGCAGTTCTTC; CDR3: CASSQRWSYNEQFF
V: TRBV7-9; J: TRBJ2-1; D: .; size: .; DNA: TGTGCCAGCAGCGCGAAGGCTGGCGATGAGCAGTTCTTC; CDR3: CASSAKAGDEQFF
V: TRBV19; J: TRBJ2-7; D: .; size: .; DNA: TGTGCCAGTAGTATAGATCACAGGGTCAGCCTCTACGAGCAGTACTTC; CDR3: CASSIDHRVSLYEQYF
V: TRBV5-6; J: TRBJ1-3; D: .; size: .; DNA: TGTGCCAGCAGCTTGGGGGCGAGCTCTGGAAACACCATATATTTT; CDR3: CASSLGASSGNTIYF
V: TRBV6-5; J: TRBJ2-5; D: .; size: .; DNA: TGTGCCAGCAGGCAACTAGGGCGAGAGACCCAGTACTTC; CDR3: CASRQLGRETQYF
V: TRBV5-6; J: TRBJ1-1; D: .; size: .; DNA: TGTGCCAGCAGCCTGGTGCAGTTGAACACTGAAGCTTTCTTT; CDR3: CASSLVQLNTEAFF
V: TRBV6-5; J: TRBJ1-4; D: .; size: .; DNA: TGTGCCAGCAGCCGCCTCGGCAGGGGAATGGAAAAACTGTTTTTT; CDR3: CASSRLGRGMEKLFF
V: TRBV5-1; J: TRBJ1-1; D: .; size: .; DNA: TGCGCCAGCAGCTTGGGACCGAACACTGAAGCTTTCTTT; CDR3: CASSLGPNTEAFF
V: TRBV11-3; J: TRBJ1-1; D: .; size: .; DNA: TGTGCCAGCAGCTTAGGGCAGAACACTGAAGCTTTCTTT; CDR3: CASSLGQNTEAFF
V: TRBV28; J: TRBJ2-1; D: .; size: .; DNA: TGTGCCAGCAGGAGGGCTCGTCCGAGCTCCTACAATGAGCAGTTCTTC; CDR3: CASRRARPSSYNEQFF
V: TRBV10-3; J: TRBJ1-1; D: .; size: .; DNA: TGTGCCATCAGTGAAGAGGGCTTTGGGGCTTTCTTT; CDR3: CAISEEGFGAFF
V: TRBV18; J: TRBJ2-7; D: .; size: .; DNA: TGTGCCAGCTCACCGCCGGGGTGGTCTTACGAGCAGTACTTC; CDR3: CASSPPGWSYEQYF
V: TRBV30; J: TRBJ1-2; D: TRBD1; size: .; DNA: TGTGCCTGGAACGACAGGGGGCGCGGCTATGGCTACACCTTC; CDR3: CAWNDRGRGYGYTF
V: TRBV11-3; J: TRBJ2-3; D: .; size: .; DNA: TGTGCCAGCAGCTTGGGCCCAACGTTCACAGATACGCAGTATTTT; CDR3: CASSLGPTFTDTQYF
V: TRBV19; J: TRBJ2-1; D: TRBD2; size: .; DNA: TGTGCCAGTAGTATGGGTAGCGGGGGGATCAAGAATGAGCAGTTCTTC; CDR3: CASSMGSGGIKNEQFF
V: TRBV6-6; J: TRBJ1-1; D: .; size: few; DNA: TGTGCCAGCAGTTATGGGGGGCAGGGCACTGAAGCTTTCTTT; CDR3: CASSYGGQGTEAFF
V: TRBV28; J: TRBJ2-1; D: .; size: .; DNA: TGTGCCAGCACCCAGGTTAGGTCTGAGCAGTTCTTC; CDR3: CASTQVRSEQFF
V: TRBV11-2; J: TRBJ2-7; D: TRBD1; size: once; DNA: TGTGCCAGCAGCCATACAGGGGCCGAGCAGTACTTC; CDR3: CASSHTGAEQYF
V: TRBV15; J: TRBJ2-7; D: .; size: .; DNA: TGTGCCACCAGCAGGGAGGCGTTTTCCTACGAGCAGTACTTC; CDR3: CATSREAFSYEQYF
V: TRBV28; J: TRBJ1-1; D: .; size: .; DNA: TGTGCCAGCAGTTCCCTTGGGACGGTGAACACTGAAGCTTTCTTT; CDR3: CASSSLGTVNTEAFF